Sequencing of this TCR beta chain was carried out in a study of T cells in Graves' hyperthyroidism and ophthalmopathy. Across the study: Peripheral blood was drawn at first diagnosis, prior to all treatment.

The table lists this clonotype with a few counts. Its target is not known. Stable disease denoted Graves' hyperthyroidism without ophthalmopathy progression within 18 months. V shed 4 bases and J shed 5 bases, with 9 bases lying between them. The germline V gene encodes CDR1 MNHNS and CDR2 SASEGT. This CDR3 has 12 amino acids. TCR beta CDR3 regions were amplified from RNA transcripts. TCR CDR3 underwent first-round RT-PCR with the HTBI primer set. MiXCR, run by TCRdb on the multiplex PCR reads, gives a single entry per CDR3 protein. The sample shows 400,000 to 500,000 distinct CDR3 sequences, 14% of them seen only once. Whole-study results and caveats: Most clonotypes that expanded in the thyroid above 0.001 also showed up in blood.

This TCR was recovered from a woman aged 18-29 years with Graves' hyperthyroidism. The rearrangement links TRBV6-1 to TRBJ2-7; D unclear. The sequencing sample was made of blood. CDR3 coding DNA: TGTGCCAGCAGTGCACATTATGACGAGCAGTACGTC. Translation gives CASSAHYDEQYV.